The present entry profiles one TCR beta chain with its context. The antigen remains unidentified. The data originate from a study of shared clonotypes between healthy human individuals. Notes on the study in general: Represented genetic and exposure-history diversity was restricted by having few donors.

The CDR3 is 15 residues long. The V and J ends lost 5 bases and 0 bases respectively, with 11 bases between them. Germline V CDR1 and CDR2: MDHEN, SYDVKM. The protocol was immunoSEQ multiplex PCR, while the TCRdb copy is restricted to in-frame clones and leaves out a portion. The data show about 2.4 million clones, approximately 94% seen once. This chain connects TRBV28 to TRBJ2-1; D uncertain. The TCR was taken from a man younger than 35 in good health. Some clones in this sample may be carry-over from other donors' samples. The sample was naive CD4+ T cells from PBMCs. The subset denotes: CD45RA+ positively selected. The CDR3 region has the DNA TGTGCCAGCAGTCGGTGGCACTCCTCCTACAATGAGCAGTTCTTC. Translating gives CASSRWHSSYNEQFF.